Below, 24 T cell receptor beta chains from the same sample are listed, as sequenced in a study of beta chain features in type 1 diabetes. No antigen has been assigned to these receptors. Study conclusions and caveats: The study found moderately but significantly shorter TCRB CDR3s in all four CD4+ subsets of Type 1 diabetes patients.

Sequencing targeted expressed TCRB transcripts, as all isolated RNA had been reverse transcribed. Generated by immunoSEQ multiplex PCR, the TCRdb table keeps only in-frame clones and is missing some. This table has about 190,000 clones, roughly 8% appearing once. The sample consisted of central memory CD4+ T cells from blood. The receptors were sampled from a man aged 18 to 30 with type 1 diabetes.

CDR3 protein: CASSRDTHPSTGELFF. The DNA of the CDR3 is TGCGCCAGCAGCAGGGACACCCACCCCAGCACCGGGGAGCTGTTTTTT. The V and J genes are TRBV5-1 and TRBJ2-2, with D possibly being TRBD1 (6 bases). Trimming pared 4 bases from V and 4 bases from J, leaving 17 bases between. The CDR3 is 16 amino acids. The germline V gene encodes CDR1 SGHRS and CDR2 YFSETQ.

This clone was seen more than once but under ten times. The chain combines TRBV2 with TRBJ2-3; D is perhaps TRBD2 (5 bases). Germline CDR1 is SNHLY and CDR2 is FYNNEI. V shed 2 bases and J shed 0 bases, with 6 bases lying between them. CDR3 length: 14 residues. As DNA, the CDR3 is TGTGCCAGCAGTGAACGGACTAGCACAGATACGCAGTATTTT. Protein: CASSERTSTDTQYF.

The chain has TRBV19 and TRBJ2-3, with a tentative D call TRBD2 (5 bases). This CDR3 has 14 amino acids. Trimming removed 3 bases at V and 2 bases at J, with 9 bases between. Germline V gives CDR1 LNHDA, CDR2 SQIVND (reference sequence). CDR3 sequence reads: CASSMRVNTDTQYF. The CDR3 nucleotides read TGTGCCAGTAGTATGAGGGTCAACACAGATACGCAGTATTTT. The complete variable domain, with remaining parts taken from reference TRBV19 and TRBJ2-3, reads DGGITQSPKYLFRKEGQNVTLSCEQNLNHDAMYWYRQDPGQGLRLIYYSQIVNDFQKGDIAEGYSVSREKKESFPLTVTSAQKNPTAFYLCASSMRVNTDTQYFGPGTRLTVL.

This clone was observed once. The V call is TRBV9, the J call TRBJ2-5; 8 positions match TRBD2. The germline CDR1 and CDR2 sequences are SGDLS and YYNGEE. V lost 4 bases, J lost 5 bases, and 10 bases stayed unmatched. The CDR3 extends over 15 amino acids. DNA of the CDR3: TGTGCCAGCAGCCCCCTCGGGGGGGCCTGGGAGACCCAGTACTTC. It is translated as CASSPLGGAWETQYF. Based on the CDR3 plus reference TRBV9 and TRBJ2-5, the full variable domain is DSGVTQTPKHLITATGQRVTLRCSPRSGDLSVYWYQQSLDQGLQFLIQYYNGEERAKGNILERFSAQQFPDLHSELNLSSLELGDSALYFCASSPLGGAWETQYFGPGTRLLVL.

This clone was recorded at least ten times. The same CDR3 arises from other DNA sequences in this sample as well. V and J are TRBV6-6 and TRBJ2-3; maybe TRBD1 (6 bases). Germline lookup yields CDR1 MNHNY and CDR2 SVGAGI (reference sequence). The CDR3 is made up of 15 amino acids. Trimming removed 4 bases from V and 1 base from J, with 12 bases in between. In DNA, the CDR3 is TGTGCCAGCAGTTCCCGGGACAAGGGCACAGATACGCAGTATTTT. It yields the protein CASSSRDKGTDTQYF.

This clone came up a few times. The V and J genes are TRBV11-2 and TRBJ2-3; possibly TRBD1 for D (6 bases). The CDR3 loop spans 17 amino acids. Between the trimmed V and J ends, which lost 4 bases and 0 bases, there was a span of 17 bases. Looked up from germline, CDR1 is SGHAT and CDR2 is FQNNGV. The CDR3, as DNA: TGTGCCAGCAGCTCAGTCAGGGGCCCTCTCAGCACAGATACGCAGTATTTT. It translates to CASSSVRGPLSTDTQYF.

The chain combines TRBV6-5 with TRBJ1-3, with D maybe TRBD1 (5 bases). Trimming removed 2 bases at V and 4 bases at J, with 15 bases between. The CDR3 totals 16 residues. Germline V lookup: CDR1 MNHEY, CDR2 SVGAGI. In DNA, the CDR3 is TGTGCCAGCAGTTACGGCTCAGGGTCTATGGGAAACACCATATATTTT. Its translation is CASSYGSGSMGNTIYF.

The J gene is TRBJ2-1, the V gene TRBV27; 12 bases fit TRBD2. Germline assignment: CDR1 MNHEY and CDR2 SMNVEV (reference sequence). The CDR3 extends over 17 amino acids. The trim removed 5 bases at V and 6 bases at J, leaving 11 bases unmatched. DNA of the CDR3: TGTGCCAGCAGTCCTGTACCGACTAGCGGGAGCCGCAATGAGCAGTTCTTC. Protein sequence: CASSPVPTSGSRNEQFF.

The CDR3 protein is CASRVGNNEQFF. Written as DNA, the CDR3 is TGTGCCAGCCGAGTTGGTAACAATGAGCAGTTCTTC. This chain links TRBV7-8 with TRBJ2-1; no firm D call. Per germline, CDR1 SGHVS and CDR2 FQNEAQ. Between the trimmed V and J ends, which lost 8 bases and 5 bases, there was a span of 10 bases. The CDR3 covers 12 residues.

This clone was picked up a small number of times. The V gene is TRBV7-2, the J gene TRBJ2-7; 12 bases map to TRBD2. The CDR3 consists of 15 residues. Per germline, CDR1 SGHTA and CDR2 FQGNSA. V gave up 3 bases and J gave up 5 bases; unmatched junction bases: 5. The chain's CDR3 is CASSFALAGGDEQYF. The CDR3 bases are TGTGCCAGCAGCTTCGCCCTAGCGGGAGGGGACGAGCAGTACTTC.

This clone appeared many times. This chain joins TRBV10-3 and TRBJ2-1, with 10 positions matching TRBD2. CDR3 length: 17 residues. V lost 7 bases to trimming and J lost 1 base; unmatched junction nucleotides: 10. Germline lookup yields CDR1 ENHRY and CDR2 SYGVKD. This CDR3 is CAITDPLAGRSYNEQFF. For the CDR3, the DNA is TGTGCCATCACGGATCCACTAGCGGGAAGGTCCTACAATGAGCAGTTCTTC.

Only a few counts were recorded for this clone. The chain recombines TRBV5-1 with TRBJ2-5; 9 bases fit TRBD1. The V and J ends lost 3 bases and 7 bases, in that order; junction bases with no gene match: 10. This CDR3 spans 15 amino acids. The germline V gene encodes CDR1 SGHRS and CDR2 YFSETQ. CDR3 sequence reads: CASSSDHRGRGTQYF. The DNA for the CDR3 is TGCGCCAGCAGCTCGGACCACAGGGGGCGGGGGACCCAGTACTTC.

J is TRBJ1-2 and V is TRBV30; the D gene is possibly TRBD1 (6 bases). CDR3 length equals 13 residues. In germline, CDR1 is GTSNPN, CDR2 SVGIG (reference sequence). The V and J ends lost 1 base and 4 bases respectively, with 10 bases between them. Written as DNA, the CDR3 is TGTGCCTGGAGTGGAACAGGGCGCTATGGCTACACCTTC. Its translation is CAWSGTGRYGYTF.

This rearrangement joins TRBV11-2 to TRBJ2-7; TRBD1 agrees at 8 bases. Germline CDR1 is SGHAT and CDR2 is FQNNGV. The junction had 5 bases not matched to a gene; V was cut back by 1 base and J by 3 bases. CDR3 length equals 15 residues. The CDR3 sequence is CASSLVRGPDYEQYF. CDR3 bases: TGTGCCAGCAGCTTAGTCAGGGGGCCGGACTACGAGCAGTACTTC.

The chain couples TRBV6-6 to TRBJ1-2, with TRBD1 matching 7 bases. V was clipped by 11 bases and J by 2 bases; unmatched bases: 5. CDR1 and CDR2 from the germline V gene are MNHNY and SVGAGI (reference sequence). The length of the CDR3 is 12 residues. Here the CDR3 reads CAGGTENYGYTF. CDR3 nucleotides: TGTGCCGGGGGGACAGAAAACTATGGCTACACCTTC.

This clone has just a few counts. The gene calls are TRBV11-2 and TRBJ2-3; 11 bases fit TRBD2. CDR3 length: 13 amino acids. The germline CDR1 and CDR2 sequences are SGHAT and FQNNGV. The trim removed 11 bases at V and 6 bases at J, leaving 7 bases unmatched. The CDR3 bases are TGTGCCGCGACTAGCGGGGAATGGGATACGCAGTATTTT. It specifies CAATSGEWDTQYF.

This clone was seen a handful of times. This chain links TRBV5-7 with TRBJ1-6, with D possibly matching TRBD1 (6 bases). TRBV5-7 qualifies as an ORF whose function is uncertain. The V gene lost 1 base and the J gene lost 10 bases, with 15 bases spanning the gap. The length of the CDR3 is 15 residues. In nucleotides, the CDR3 is TGTGCCAGCAGCTTGAGGAGCTGCAGGGGATCACCCCTCCACTTT. This sequence encodes CASSLRSCRGSPLHF.

The CDR3 region is CASTGGTSGPYNEQFF. Here the CDR3 DNA reads TGCGCCAGCACCGGAGGGACTAGCGGGCCCTACAATGAGCAGTTCTTC. The rearrangement uses TRBV10-1 and TRBJ2-1; 12 bases map to TRBD2. The CDR3 runs 16 residues. The germline V gene has CDR1 WNHNN and CDR2 SYGVQD (reference sequence). With V trimmed by 7 bases and J by 2 bases, 6 bases remained unmatched.

The CDR3, as DNA: TGTGCCAGTAGTATAGATCCTCGGGACAGGGGGCTCTATGGCTACACCTTC. This encodes CASSIDPRDRGLYGYTF. The chain combines TRBV19 with TRBJ1-2, with 12 bases matching TRBD1. CDR1 LNHDA and CDR2 SQIVND come from the germline V gene (reference sequence). The CDR3 is 17 amino acids. The ends lost 0 bases at V and 4 bases at J; junction bases unmatched: 6.

V is TRBV20-1 and J is TRBJ1-1, with a possible D match to TRBD1 (5 bases). Trimming removed 1 base at V and 8 bases at J, with 8 bases between. There are 11 residues in the CDR3. Per the germline V gene, CDR1 is DFQATT and CDR2 is SNEGSKA (reference sequence). CDR3 DNA: TGCAGTGCTAGAGGCTACAGGGAAGCTTTCTTT. The encoded protein is CSARGYREAFF.

This clone occurred a few times. The V gene is TRBV18, the J gene TRBJ2-1; TRBD2 matches at 8 bases. This CDR3 is built from 14 residues. Germline V lookup: CDR1 KGHSH, CDR2 LQKENI. V shed 3 bases and J 8 bases; nucleotides not matched to a gene: 6. For the CDR3, the DNA is TGTGCCAGCTCACCGGAGACTAGCGATCATGAGCAGTTCTTC. It specifies CASSPETSDHEQFF.

This clone was seen a handful of times. This chain uses TRBV27 with TRBJ2-1; D perhaps matches TRBD2 (6 bases). V lost 5 bases to trimming and J lost 8 bases, with 19 bases between them. This CDR3 comprises 15 residues. The germline V gene encodes CDR1 MNHEY and CDR2 SMNVEV (reference sequence). CDR3 amino acids: CASSPRLVVGDEQFF. Written as DNA, the CDR3 is TGTGCCAGCAGTCCCAGACTAGTGGTTGGCGATGAGCAGTTCTTC.

The genes are TRBV5-1 and TRBJ2-5; 9 nucleotides match TRBD2. The CDR3 is made up of 16 amino acids. Germline V gives CDR1 SGHRS, CDR2 YFSETQ. J lost 5 bases, V lost 3 bases, and 11 bases had no gene match. CDR3 residues: CASSSRSGSMVETQYF. The CDR3 DNA reads as TGCGCCAGCAGCTCTCGTAGCGGGAGTATGGTGGAGACCCAGTACTTC.

The chain joins TRBV27 to TRBJ1-4, with TRBD1 matching 8 bases. The V gene's germline CDR1 is MNHEY and CDR2 SMNVEV (reference sequence). The V segment lost 3 bases and the J segment 7 bases; nucleotides outside the gene matches: 4. The CDR3 runs to 14 residues. The CDR3 loop reads CASSFDRGVEKLFF. The CDR3 bases are TGTGCCAGCAGTTTTGACAGGGGAGTTGAAAAACTGTTTTTT.